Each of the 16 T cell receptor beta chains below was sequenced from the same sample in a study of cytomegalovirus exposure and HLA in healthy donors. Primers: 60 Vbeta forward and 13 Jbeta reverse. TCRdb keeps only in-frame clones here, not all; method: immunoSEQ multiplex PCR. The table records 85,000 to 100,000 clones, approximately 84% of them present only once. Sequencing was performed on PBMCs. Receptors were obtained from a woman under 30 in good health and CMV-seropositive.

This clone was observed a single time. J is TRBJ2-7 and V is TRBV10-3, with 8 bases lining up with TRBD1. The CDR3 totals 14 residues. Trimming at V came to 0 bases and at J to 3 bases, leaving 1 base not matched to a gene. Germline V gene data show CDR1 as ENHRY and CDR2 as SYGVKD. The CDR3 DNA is TGTGCCATCAGTGAGTCCGGACAGGGCTACGAGCAGTACTTC. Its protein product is CAISESGQGYEQYF.

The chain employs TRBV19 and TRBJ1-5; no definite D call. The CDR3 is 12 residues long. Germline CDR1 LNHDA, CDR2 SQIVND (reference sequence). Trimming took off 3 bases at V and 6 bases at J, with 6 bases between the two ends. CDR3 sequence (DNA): TGTGCCAGTAGTATTCAGGTTCAGCCCCAGCATTTT. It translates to CASSIQVQPQHF.

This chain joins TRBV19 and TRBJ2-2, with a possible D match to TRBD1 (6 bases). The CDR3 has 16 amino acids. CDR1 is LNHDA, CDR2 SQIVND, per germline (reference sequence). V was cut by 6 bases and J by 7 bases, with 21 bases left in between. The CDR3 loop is CASSYIRQDLDGELFF. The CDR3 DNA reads TGTGCCAGTAGCTACATACGACAGGATCTAGACGGGGAGCTGTTTTTT.

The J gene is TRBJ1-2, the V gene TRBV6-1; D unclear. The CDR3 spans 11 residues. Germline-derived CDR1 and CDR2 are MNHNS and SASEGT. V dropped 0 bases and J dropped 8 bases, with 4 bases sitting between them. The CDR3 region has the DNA TGTGCCAGCAGTGAAGCGAGGGGCTACACCTTC. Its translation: CASSEARGYTF.

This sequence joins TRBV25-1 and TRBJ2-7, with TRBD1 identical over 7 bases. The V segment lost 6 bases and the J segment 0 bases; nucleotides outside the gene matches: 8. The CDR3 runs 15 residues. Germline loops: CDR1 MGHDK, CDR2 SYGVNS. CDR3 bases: TGTGCCAGCAGGGAACCGGGACAGAGCTCCTACGAGCAGTACTTC. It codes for CASREPGQSSYEQYF.

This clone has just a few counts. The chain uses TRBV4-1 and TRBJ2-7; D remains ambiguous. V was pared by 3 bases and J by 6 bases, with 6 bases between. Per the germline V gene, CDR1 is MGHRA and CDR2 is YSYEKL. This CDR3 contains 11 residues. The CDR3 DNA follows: TGCGCCAGCAGCCAGGGCTCCGAGCAGTACTTC. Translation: CASSQGSEQYF.

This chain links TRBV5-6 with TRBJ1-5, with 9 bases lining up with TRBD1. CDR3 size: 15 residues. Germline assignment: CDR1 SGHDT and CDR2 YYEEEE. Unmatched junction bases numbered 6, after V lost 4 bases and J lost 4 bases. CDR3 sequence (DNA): TGTGCCAGCAGCCCCGGGACAGGGTGGAATCAGCCCCAGCATTTT. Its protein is CASSPGTGWNQPQHF. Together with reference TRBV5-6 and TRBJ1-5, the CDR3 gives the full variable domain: DAGVTQSPTHLIKTRGQQVTLRCSPKSGHDTVSWYQQALGQGPQFIFQYYEEEERQRGNFPDRFSGHQFPNYSSELNVNALLLGDSALYLCASSPGTGWNQPQHFGDGTRLSIL.

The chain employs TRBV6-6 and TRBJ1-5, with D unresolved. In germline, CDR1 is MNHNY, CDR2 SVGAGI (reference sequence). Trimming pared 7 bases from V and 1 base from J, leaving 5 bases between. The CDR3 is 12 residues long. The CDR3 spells CASTLSNQPQHF. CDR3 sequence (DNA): TGTGCCAGCACACTAAGCAATCAGCCCCAGCATTTT.

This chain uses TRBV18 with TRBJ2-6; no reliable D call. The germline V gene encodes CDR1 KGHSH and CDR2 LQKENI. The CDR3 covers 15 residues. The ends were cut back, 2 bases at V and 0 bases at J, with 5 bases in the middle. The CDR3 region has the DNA TGTGCCAGCTCACCAGCCGGCTCTGGGGCCAACGTCCTGACTTTC. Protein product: CASSPAGSGANVLTF.

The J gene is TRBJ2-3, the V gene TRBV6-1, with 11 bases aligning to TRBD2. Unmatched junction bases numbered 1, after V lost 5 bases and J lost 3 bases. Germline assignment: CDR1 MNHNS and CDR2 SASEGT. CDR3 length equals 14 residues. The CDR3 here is CASSTSGSTDTQYF. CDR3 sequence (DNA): TGTGCCAGCAGTACTAGCGGGAGTACAGATACGCAGTATTTT.

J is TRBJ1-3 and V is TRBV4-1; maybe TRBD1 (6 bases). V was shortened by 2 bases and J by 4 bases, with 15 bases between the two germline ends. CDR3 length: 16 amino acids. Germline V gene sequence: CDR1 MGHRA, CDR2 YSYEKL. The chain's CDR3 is CASSQTTQGGGNTIYF. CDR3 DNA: TGCGCCAGCAGCCAAACTACACAGGGTGGGGGAAACACCATATATTTT.

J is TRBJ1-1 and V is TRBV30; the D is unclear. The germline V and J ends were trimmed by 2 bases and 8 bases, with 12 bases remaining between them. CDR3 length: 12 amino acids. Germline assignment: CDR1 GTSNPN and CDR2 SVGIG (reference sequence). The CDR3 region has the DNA TGTGCCTGGAGTATTAGTGCGGTGGAAGCTTTCTTT. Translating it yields CAWSISAVEAFF.

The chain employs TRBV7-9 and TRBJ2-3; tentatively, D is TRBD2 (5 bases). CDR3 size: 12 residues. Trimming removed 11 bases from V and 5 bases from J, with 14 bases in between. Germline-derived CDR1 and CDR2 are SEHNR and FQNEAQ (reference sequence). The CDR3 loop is CASAGIGDTQYF. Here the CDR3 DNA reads TGTGCCTCCGCGGGTATCGGAGATACGCAGTATTTT. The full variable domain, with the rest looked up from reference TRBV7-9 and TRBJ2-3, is DTGVSQNPRHKITKRGQNVTFRCDPISEHNRLYWYRQTLGQGPEFLTYFQNEAQLEKSRLLSDRFSAERPKGSFSTLEIQRTEQGDSAMYLCASAGIGDTQYFGPGTRLTVL.

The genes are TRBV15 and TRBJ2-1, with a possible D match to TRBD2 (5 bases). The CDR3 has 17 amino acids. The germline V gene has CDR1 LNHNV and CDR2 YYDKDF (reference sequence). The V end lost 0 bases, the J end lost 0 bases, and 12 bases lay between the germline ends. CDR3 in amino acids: CATSRDHRTSSYNEQFF. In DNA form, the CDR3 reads TGTGCCACCAGCAGAGATCATAGAACTAGCTCCTACAATGAGCAGTTCTTC.

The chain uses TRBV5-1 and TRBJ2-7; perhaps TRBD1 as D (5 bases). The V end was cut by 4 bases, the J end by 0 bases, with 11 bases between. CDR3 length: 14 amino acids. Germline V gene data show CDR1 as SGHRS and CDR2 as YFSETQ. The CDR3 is CASSVQASSYEQYF. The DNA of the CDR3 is TGCGCCAGCAGCGTACAGGCGAGCTCCTACGAGCAGTACTTC.

In nucleotides, the CDR3 is TGCGCCAGCAGCCCAGCCCTAGAGGGTGAAAAACTGTTTTTT. This encodes CASSPALEGEKLFF. The V call is TRBV4-1, the J call TRBJ1-4; no reliable D call. Trimming took off 4 bases at V and 7 bases at J, with 13 bases between the two ends. Germline CDR1 reads MGHRA; CDR2 reads YSYEKL. The CDR3 runs to 14 residues.